This TCR beta chain derives from a study of neurological immune-mediated disorders. Whole-study findings and limits: The highest TCR clonal expansion occurred in HTLV-1-associated myelopathy; multiple sclerosis fell below healthy controls.

Synthesis of cDNA was performed by 5'RACE using 10-nucleotide random UMIs. Via MiXCR, TCRdb re-called the 5' RACE reads, giving one row per CDR3 protein. The sample has 48,000 or so distinct CDR3 sequences, around a tenth seen once. This clonotype has at least ten counts. As yet, its antigen is unknown. 2 million unsorted PBMCs were stored in RNAlater at -80 °C before RNA extraction. The length of the CDR3 is 18 residues. Germline V gene data show CDR1 as SGHDN and CDR2 as FVKESK. Trimming took off 4 bases at V and 5 bases at J, with 24 bases between the two ends. V is TRBV14 and J is TRBJ1-3; D is perhaps TRBD1 (6 bases). The sample was PBMCs. This clonotype was sampled from a woman aged 35 to 49 with HTLV-1-associated myelopathy (HAM/TSP). The CDR3 DNA reads as TGTGCCAGCAGCCCGTGGTACTCCAGGGGACCTCTCCGAAACACCATATATTTT. Translating it yields CASSPWYSRGPLRNTIYF.